Presented here are 12 T cell receptor beta chains from one specimen sequenced in a study of CD8 T cells in Susac syndrome. Reverse transcription of about 0.5 to 1 ug RNA was carried out with random hexamers. TCRdb redid the calling of the immunoSEQ multiplex PCR reads with MiXCR, one entry per CDR3 protein. The table has roughly 100,000 distinct CDR3 sequences, roughly 94% seen once. Material for sequencing was CD4+ T cells from PBMCs. The origin of the receptors is a human donor with Susac syndrome.

The chain links TRBV29-1 to TRBJ2-4; TRBD1 might be the D (6 bases). The germline V gene encodes CDR1 SQVTM and CDR2 ANQGSEA. The CDR3 extends over 14 amino acids. V was clipped by 6 bases and J by 3 bases, with 15 bases between them. CDR3 nucleotides: TGCAGCGTGGCCGGGACACCTAGCAAAAACATTCAGTACTTC. This translates into CSVAGTPSKNIQYF.

This sequence joins TRBV6-6 and TRBJ1-2; D remains ambiguous. CDR1 is MNHNY and CDR2 is SVGAGI in the germline V gene (reference sequence). V dropped 5 bases and J dropped 1 base, with 8 bases sitting between them. There are 13 residues in the CDR3. The CDR3 is CASSQQSNYGYTF. The CDR3 DNA reads as TGTGCCAGCAGTCAACAGAGTAACTATGGCTACACCTTC.

V usage is TRBV4-1 and J usage is TRBJ2-7; D gene uncertain. V lost 0 bases to trimming and J lost 2 bases, with 11 bases between them. Germline V gene sequence: CDR1 MGHRA, CDR2 YSYEKL. The CDR3 covers 15 residues. CDR3 coding DNA: TGCGCCAGCAGCCAAGATGAATGGCGGCCCTACGAGCAGTACTTC. The encoded protein is CASSQDEWRPYEQYF.

This chain connects TRBV30 to TRBJ1-3; D is uncertain. There are 15 residues in the CDR3. The V end was cut by 0 bases, the J end by 7 bases, with 16 bases between. Germline-derived CDR1 and CDR2 are GTSNPN and SVGIG (reference sequence). The CDR3 here is CAWSVPGRMGNTIYF. Written as DNA, the CDR3 is TGTGCCTGGAGTGTGCCTGGACGGATGGGGAACACCATATATTTT.

The chain joins TRBV20-1 to TRBJ2-3; unclear D gene. This CDR3 is 12 amino acids long. V was cut by 5 bases and J by 2 bases, with 8 bases left in between. Germline lookup yields CDR1 DFQATT and CDR2 SNEGSKA (reference sequence). The CDR3 spells CSAPISTDTQYF. CDR3 bases: TGCAGTGCTCCGATCTCCACAGATACGCAGTATTTT.

The gene calls are TRBV30 and TRBJ1-2; 10 bases align to TRBD1. Germline V CDR1 and CDR2: GTSNPN, SVGIG (reference sequence). With V trimmed by 4 bases and J by 4 bases, 9 bases remained unmatched. The CDR3 has 15 amino acids. CDR3 loop: CAWTQTGGVGYGYTF. For the CDR3, the DNA is TGTGCCTGGACCCAGACAGGGGGCGTGGGCTATGGCTACACCTTC.

This chain uses TRBV30 with TRBJ1-2; tentative D call: TRBD1 (6 bases). The CDR3 covers 11 residues. The germline CDR1 and CDR2 sequences are GTSNPN and SVGIG (reference sequence). The V and J ends lost 8 bases and 8 bases respectively, with 15 bases between them. In nucleotides, the CDR3 is TGTGCCCATAGGAGGGGGACCGGCTACACCTTC. This translates into CAHRRGTGYTF.

This chain connects TRBV12-3 or TRBV12-4 to TRBJ1-6; D may be TRBD1 (5 bases). V lost 2 bases and J lost 8, with 10 bases in between. The CDR3 runs to 14 residues. The CDR3 is CASSLNRRDSPLHF. CDR3 nucleotides: TGTGCCAGCAGTTTAAACAGGCGAGATTCACCCCTCCACTTT.

The V and J genes are TRBV29-1 and TRBJ2-4; D is unclear. Germline CDR1 is SQVTM and CDR2 is ANQGSEA. V shed 0 bases and J shed 0 bases, with 6 bases lying between them. The CDR3 has 14 amino acids. CDR3 in amino acids: CSVEEGLAKNIQYF. CDR3 in DNA: TGCAGCGTTGAAGAAGGTTTAGCCAAAAACATTCAGTACTTC.

J is TRBJ1-5 and V is TRBV12-3 or TRBV12-4, with 7 positions matching TRBD1. Trimming took 5 bases from V and 1 from J; bases not matched to a gene: 5. This CDR3 region has 15 residues. CDR3 amino acids: CASSPSGGSNQPQHF. The CDR3 region has the DNA TGTGCCAGCAGTCCTTCAGGGGGGAGCAATCAGCCCCAGCATTTT.

The V and J genes are TRBV5-4 and TRBJ2-5; 9 bases are shared with TRBD2. V shed 4 bases, J shed 3 bases, and the junction held 4 bases outside the gene matches. The V gene's germline CDR1 is SGHNT and CDR2 YYREEE (reference sequence). This CDR3 region has 14 residues. Here the CDR3 reads CASSQKRGEETQYF. As DNA, the CDR3 is TGTGCCAGCAGCCAGAAGCGGGGGGAAGAGACCCAGTACTTC.

V and J are TRBV7-8 and TRBJ1-5; TRBD1 might be the D (5 bases). Trimming removed 5 bases at V and 2 bases at J, with 25 bases between. The CDR3 covers 19 residues. Looked up from germline, CDR1 is SGHVS and CDR2 is FQNEAQ. The CDR3: CASSLRGEQGNRGNQPQHF. CDR3 nucleotides: TGTGCCAGCAGCCTCCGAGGGGAGCAGGGTAATCGGGGCAATCAGCCCCAGCATTTT.